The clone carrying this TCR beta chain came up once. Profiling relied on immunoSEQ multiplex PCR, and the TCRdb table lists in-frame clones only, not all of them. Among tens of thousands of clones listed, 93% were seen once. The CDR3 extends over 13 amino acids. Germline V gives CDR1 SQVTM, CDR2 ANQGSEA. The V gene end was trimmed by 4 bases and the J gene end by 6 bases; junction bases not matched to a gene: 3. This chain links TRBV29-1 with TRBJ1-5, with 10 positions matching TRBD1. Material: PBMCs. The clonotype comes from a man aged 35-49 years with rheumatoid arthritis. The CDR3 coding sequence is TGCAGCGTTGGGGACAGGGGAGGTCAGCCCCAGCATTTT. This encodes CSVGDRGGQPQHF.